The 14 T cell receptor beta chains in this list originate from one sample, sequenced in a study of blood T cell repertoires in COVID-19. TCRdb's copy holds only in-frame clones and misses some; the assay was immunoSEQ multiplex PCR. The table has some 320,000 clones, 75% to 90% seen once. The source material was PBMCs or T cells enriched from blood (not recorded which). These TCRs come from a woman in her twenties or thirties who had been exposed to COVID-19.

This clone was counted only a few times. V is TRBV7-2 and J is TRBJ1-4; D is unclear. The CDR3 runs 13 residues. Trimming shortened V by 4 bases and J by 8 bases, and 11 bases separated the two germline ends. From germline, CDR1 is SGHTA and CDR2 FQGNSA. CDR3 sequence reads: CASSSHHGEKLFF. In DNA, the CDR3 is TGTGCCAGCAGCTCCCATCACGGGGAAAAACTGTTTTTT. The whole variable domain, remainder taken from reference TRBV7-2 and TRBJ1-4, is GAGVSQSPSNKVTEKGKDVELRCDPISGHTALYWYRQSLGQGLEFLIYFQGNSAPDKSGLPSDRFSAERTGGSVSTLTIQRTQQEDSAVYLCASSSHHGEKLFFGSGTQLSVL.

The chain combines TRBV5-4 with TRBJ2-3; 9 nucleotides agree with TRBD2. The trim removed 0 bases at V and 4 bases at J, leaving 0 bases unmatched. The CDR3 spans 14 residues. In germline, CDR1 is SGHNT, CDR2 YYREEE (reference sequence). The CDR3 coding sequence is TGTGCCAGCAGCTTGGTAGCGGGAGCAGATACGCAGTATTTT. This codes for CASSLVAGADTQYF.

The chain uses TRBV9 and TRBJ1-2, with TRBD1 matching 9 bases. Germline CDR1 is SGDLS and CDR2 is YYNGEE. The CDR3 runs 14 residues. With 6 bases clipped from V and 2 bases from J, the junction kept 5 bases outside the gene matches. CDR3: CASTRDRANYGYTF. Written as DNA, the CDR3 is TGTGCCAGCACCCGGGACAGGGCCAACTATGGCTACACCTTC.

J is TRBJ1-2 and V is TRBV28; TRBD1 agrees at 8 bases. Trimming cost V 5 bases and J 4 bases; bases outside gene matches: 3. There are 13 residues in the CDR3. The V gene's germline CDR1 is MDHEN and CDR2 SYDVKM. In DNA form, the CDR3 reads TGTGCCAGCAGTGGGACAGGTACCTATGGCTACACCTTC. This translates into CASSGTGTYGYTF.

This rearrangement joins TRBV10-1 to TRBJ1-1; D possibly corresponds to TRBD1 (5 bases). Trimming pared 7 bases from V and 5 bases from J, leaving 14 bases between. This CDR3 contains 13 residues. Germline V CDR1 and CDR2: WNHNN, SYGVQD (reference sequence). The CDR3 region is CASMEQSGTEAFF. For the CDR3, the DNA is TGCGCCAGCATGGAGCAGTCAGGGACTGAAGCTTTCTTT.

J is TRBJ2-7 and V is TRBV4-1; TRBD2 matches 7 bases. V trimming: 0 bases; J trimming: 3 bases; junction bases outside the gene matches: 8. Germline CDR1 MGHRA, CDR2 YSYEKL. This CDR3 contains 16 residues. This CDR3 reads CASSQDGASGVYEQYF. Written as DNA, the CDR3 is TGCGCCAGCAGCCAAGATGGGGCTAGCGGAGTCTACGAGCAGTACTTC.

The chain recombines TRBV7-2 with TRBJ2-7; TRBD2 matches 9 bases. The CDR3 has 15 amino acids. The junction had 5 bases not matched to a gene; V was cut back by 4 bases and J by 1 base. Per germline, CDR1 SGHTA and CDR2 FQGNSA. As DNA, the CDR3 is TGTGCCAGCAGCTGGGGAAGCGGGAGGTCCTACGAGCAGTACTTC. This gives the protein CASSWGSGRSYEQYF.

The table lists this clone with a count of one. The genes are TRBV28 and TRBJ1-5, with D hard to call. Germline CDR1 MDHEN, CDR2 SYDVKM. CDR3 size: 14 residues. V gave up 7 bases and J gave up 6 bases, with 16 bases separating them. Here the CDR3 DNA reads TGTGCCAGCAAACGGGGAGGAGAATCTCAGCCCCAGCATTTT. This gives the protein CASKRGGESQPQHF. Full variable domain (remainder filled in from reference TRBV28 and TRBJ1-5): DVKVTQSSRYLVKRTGEKVFLECVQDMDHENMFWYRQDPGLGLRLIYFSYDVKMKEKGDIPEGYSVSREKKERFSLILESASTNQTSMYLCASKRGGESQPQHFGDGTRLSIL.

The rearrangement links TRBV6-5 to TRBJ1-1; TRBD1 might be the D (5 bases). V dropped 1 base and J dropped 10 bases, with 13 bases sitting between them. Germline CDR1 and CDR2: MNHEY and SVGAGI. This CDR3 region has 13 residues. DNA for the CDR3: TGTGCCAGCAGTTACTACCTCTCGGGGGGAGCTTTCTTT. Translating it yields CASSYYLSGGAFF.

The rearrangement joins TRBV5-4 to TRBJ1-1, with TRBD1 identical over 7 bases. CDR3 length: 14 amino acids. Germline trimming cut 4 bases from V and 5 bases from J; bases unmatched to any gene: 8. CDR1 and CDR2 (germline): SGHNT, YYREEE (reference sequence). This CDR3 is CASSPRGRGTEAFF. CDR3 in DNA: TGTGCCAGCAGCCCGAGGGGGCGCGGTACTGAAGCTTTCTTT.

The chain joins TRBV6-5 to TRBJ1-3; D unresolved. The CDR3 extends over 15 amino acids. V lost 6 bases and J 0 bases, leaving 12 bases between the germline ends. Germline assignment: CDR1 MNHEY and CDR2 SVGAGI. The CDR3 DNA follows: TGTGCCAGCAGGGGCAGGTCGAGCTCTGGAAACACCATATATTTT. Translated, it gives CASRGRSSSGNTIYF.

The V gene is TRBV25-1, the J gene TRBJ1-2; 7 nucleotides align to TRBD1. CDR3 length: 13 residues. CDR1 and CDR2 (germline): MGHDK, SYGVNS. Losses at the gene ends were 10 bases for V and 6 bases for J; bases not matched to a gene: 11. The CDR3: CATNRGPGDGYTF. The CDR3 nucleotides read TGTGCCACCAACAGGGGCCCTGGAGATGGCTACACCTTC.

The J gene is TRBJ1-1, the V gene TRBV7-9; TRBD1 is a possible D gene (6 bases). This CDR3 contains 15 residues. The germline V gene encodes CDR1 SEHNR and CDR2 FQNEAQ (reference sequence). Between the trimmed V and J ends, which lost 5 bases and 0 bases, there was a span of 13 bases. The CDR3 here is CASSAIRGMNTEAFF. The CDR3 nucleotides read TGTGCCAGCAGCGCCATTAGGGGGATGAACACTGAAGCTTTCTTT. Filled out from reference TRBV7-9 and TRBJ1-1, the complete variable domain reads DTGVSQNPRHKITKRGQNVTFRCDPISEHNRLYWYRQTLGQGPEFLTYFQNEAQLEKSRLLSDRFSAERPKGSFSTLEIQRTEQGDSAMYLCASSAIRGMNTEAFFGQGTRLTVV.

The J gene is TRBJ2-3, the V gene TRBV6-5; the match to TRBD2 covers 7 bases. With V trimmed by 2 bases and J by 2 bases, 7 bases remained unmatched. The CDR3 spans 16 residues. The germline gives CDR1 MNHEY, CDR2 SVGAGI. CDR3 protein: CASSYGRGTNTDTQYF. In DNA form, the CDR3 reads TGTGCCAGCAGTTACGGGAGGGGCACTAACACAGATACGCAGTATTTT.